At least ten counts were recorded for the clone carrying this T cell receptor beta chain. The sample is drawn from a study of identical twins. MiXCR, applied by TCRdb to the 5' RACE reads, yields one record per CDR3 protein. Of approximately 500,000 distinct CDR3 sequences listed, over 12% are singletons. The CDR3 runs to 14 residues. The ends lost 4 bases at V and 6 bases at J; junction bases unmatched: 7. Germline V CDR1 and CDR2: SGHRS, YFSETQ. This sample also appeared in a second study, on yellow fever vaccine responses in identical twins.

Sequenced input: CD4+ T cells sorted from blood. V and J are TRBV5-1 and TRBJ1-5; 7 bases are a match to TRBD1. This TCR was recovered from a young woman in good health. The CDR3 bases are TGCGCCAGCAGCCTCGGACAGGTGGGTCAGCCCCAGCATTTT. This gives the protein CASSLGQVGQPQHF. Full variable domain (remainder filled in from reference TRBV5-1 and TRBJ1-5): KAGVTQTPRYLIKTRGQQVTLSCSPISGHRSVSWYQQTPGQGLQFLFEYFSETQRNKGNFPGRFSGRQFSNSRSEMNVSTLELGDSALYLCASSLGQVGQPQHFGDGTRLSIL.